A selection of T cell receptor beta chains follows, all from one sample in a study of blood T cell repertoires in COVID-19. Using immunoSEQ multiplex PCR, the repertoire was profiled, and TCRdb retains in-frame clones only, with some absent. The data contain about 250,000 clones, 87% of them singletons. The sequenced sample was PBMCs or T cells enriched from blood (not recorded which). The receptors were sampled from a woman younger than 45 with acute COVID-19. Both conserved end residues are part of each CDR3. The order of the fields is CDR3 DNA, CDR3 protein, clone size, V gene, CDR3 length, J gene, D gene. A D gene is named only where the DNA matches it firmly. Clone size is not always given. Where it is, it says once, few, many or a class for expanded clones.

TGTGCCAGCAGTCCCTTCGGGGGGGTTCTATCTGGAAACACCATATATTTT	CASSPFGGVLSGNTIYF	-	TRBV28	17	TRBJ1-3	-
TGTGCCAGCAGCCCCTATTTCGGGTCAAATTCACCCCTCCACTTT	CASSPYFGSNSPLHF	-	TRBV9	15	TRBJ1-6	-
TGTGCCAGCAGTGTATTCCGGGACGGGAGCTCTGGAAACACCATATATTTT	CASSVFRDGSSGNTIYF	-	TRBV2	17	TRBJ1-3	-
TGTGCCAGCAGCTTAACGGGTGGTGAGCAGTTCTTC	CASSLTGGEQFF	-	TRBV7-9	12	TRBJ2-1	-
TGCAGCGTTTTCCCACAGGGGTTGAACACTGAAGCTTTCTTT	CSVFPQGLNTEAFF	once	TRBV29-1	14	TRBJ1-1	TRBD1
TGTGCCAGCAGCGTCAAACTAGCGGGGCTTTCTGGCAATGAGCAGTTCTTC	CASSVKLAGLSGNEQFF	once	TRBV9	17	TRBJ2-1	TRBD2
TGTGCCAGCAGCTCGGGCGGGGACAGGGCTGGGGGAGCTTTCTTT	CASSSGGDRAGGAFF	once	TRBV5-4	15	TRBJ1-1	TRBD1
TGTGCCAGCAGCCGGGACAGGGGGCGAGGTCAGCCCCAGCATTTT	CASSRDRGRGQPQHF	-	TRBV7-3	15	TRBJ1-5	TRBD1
TGTGCCAGCCGGCACCGGGAAAATCCTAACTATGGCTACACCTTC	CASRHRENPNYGYTF	-	TRBV2	15	TRBJ1-2	-
TGTGCCAGCAGTGAAGAACGGGGGGCTAATGAAAAACTGTTTTTT	CASSEERGANEKLFF	-	TRBV6-1	15	TRBJ1-4	-
TGTGCCAGCTCACCACAAAGATCTGGGACAGGGCCGGAGGGAACTTTCTTT	CASSPQRSGTGPEGTFF	once	TRBV18	17	TRBJ1-1	TRBD1
TGTGCCAGCAGTTCGGCCGGGACAGGGGACAAGGAGCAGTACTTC	CASSSAGTGDKEQYF	-	TRBV6-5	15	TRBJ2-7	TRBD1
TGTGCCATCGTGGAAAGACAGGACAGGCTAAATCAGCCCCAGCATTTT	CAIVERQDRLNQPQHF	-	TRBV10-3	16	TRBJ1-5	TRBD1
TGCAGCGCTAAACGACTAGCGGAGCGGGGCGGGGAGCTGTTTTTT	CSAKRLAERGGELFF	-	TRBV29-1	15	TRBJ2-2	TRBD2
TGTGCCAGTAGTCCAAGCGGGACGAGCTCCTACAATGAGCAGTTCTTC	CASSPSGTSSYNEQFF	-	TRBV19	16	TRBJ2-1	TRBD2
TGTGCCAGCATTCTAGCCGGGGGGTCTGAAGCTTTCTTT	CASILAGGSEAFF	-	TRBV6-5	13	TRBJ1-1	-
TGTGCCAGTAGTATAGGTCAGGGGGCCGGCGGGGAGCTGTTTTTT	CASSIGQGAGGELFF	once	TRBV19	15	TRBJ2-2	TRBD1
TGTGCCAGCGGCCGTCAGGCAGGGGGTCTAAGCTCCTACGAGCAGTACTTC	CASGRQAGGLSSYEQYF	-	TRBV19	17	TRBJ2-7	TRBD1
TGTGCCAGCAGCTTAGTGGGGCTGACCTACAATGAGCAGTTCTTC	CASSLVGLTYNEQFF	-	TRBV7-9	15	TRBJ2-1	-
TGTGCCAGCAACCGGGGGGGAGGCGCAGATACGCAGTATTTT	CASNRGGGADTQYF	-	TRBV3-1/TRBV3-2	14	TRBJ2-3	TRBD2
TGTGCCAGCAGCACAAGGGGTGAGCAGTTCTTC	CASSTRGEQFF	-	TRBV11-3	11	TRBJ2-1	-
TGTGCCAGCACGTCGGAGGTCAGAAACTATGGCTACACCTTC	CASTSEVRNYGYTF	once	TRBV2	14	TRBJ1-2	-
TGTGCCAGCAGTCCGTGGACAGGGAACACCGGGGAGCTGTTTTTT	CASSPWTGNTGELFF	-	TRBV28	15	TRBJ2-2	TRBD1
TGTGCCACCAGGGAGTATTGCCATGAGCAGTTCTTC	CATREYCHEQFF	-	TRBV24-1	12	TRBJ2-1	-
TGTGCCAGCAGCCCGTCAGGGGGCGGAAGGTCACCCCTCCACTTT	CASSPSGGGRSPLHF	-	TRBV27	15	TRBJ1-6	TRBD1
TGTGCCAGCAGCATACAAGGACTAGCGGGAGGTTATGAGCAGTTCTTC	CASSIQGLAGGYEQFF	-	TRBV7-2	16	TRBJ2-1	TRBD2
TGTGCCATCAGTGCCGGGACAGGGGGTGAGAGGGGTACAAATGAGCAGTTCTTC	CAISAGTGGERGTNEQFF	-	TRBV10-3	18	TRBJ2-1	TRBD1
TGTGCCAGCAGGCTCGGGAGCTCCTATAATTCACCCCTCCACTTT	CASRLGSSYNSPLHF	-	TRBV2	15	TRBJ1-6	-
TGTGCCAGCAGGCCCGACAGGCGAACCCCCTACAATGAGCAGTTCTTC	CASRPDRRTPYNEQFF	-	TRBV2	16	TRBJ2-1	-
TGTGCTAGTGGTTTACTAGCGGGCTTCACCGGGGAGCTGTTTTTT	CASGLLAGFTGELFF	-	TRBV12-5	15	TRBJ2-2	TRBD2
TGTGCCAGCAGCTTTGGACAGGGGACAGATACGCAGTATTTT	CASSFGQGTDTQYF	-	TRBV7-9	14	TRBJ2-3	TRBD1
TGTGCCAGTAGTACAAGGGCCGGGACAGGGGCCTACGAGCAGTACTTC	CASSTRAGTGAYEQYF	-	TRBV19	16	TRBJ2-7	TRBD1
TGTGCCAGCAGTGAACCCCTGGGAGCGGGGGTTTCCTACAATGAGCAGTTCTTC	CASSEPLGAGVSYNEQFF	-	TRBV2	18	TRBJ2-1	TRBD2
TGTGCCAGCAGCACGGGGAATAACAATGGCTACACCTTC	CASSTGNNNGYTF	-	TRBV7-2	13	TRBJ1-2	-
TGTGCCAGCAGTGTCCAGGGAAGTGTTGGCAATCAGCCCCAGCATTTT	CASSVQGSVGNQPQHF	-	TRBV2	16	TRBJ1-5	-
TGTGCCAGCAGTTTGGAGCGAAGGCCCCAGCATTTT	CASSLERRPQHF	-	TRBV12-3/TRBV12-4	12	TRBJ1-5	-